Below, 14 T cell receptor beta chains from the same sample are listed, as sequenced in a study of blood T cell repertoires in COVID-19. Here immunoSEQ multiplex PCR was the method, and the copy in TCRdb shows in-frame clones only, minus some. This table has under 300,000 clones, around 86% appearing once. Sequenced input: peripheral blood. The receptor set was obtained from a man under 40 who had recovered from COVID-19.

The gene calls are TRBV5-4 and TRBJ2-5, with D perhaps TRBD1 (6 bases). V was clipped by 0 bases and J by 5 bases, with 11 bases between them. The length of the CDR3 is 14 residues. CDR1 and CDR2 from the germline V gene are SGHNT and YYREEE (reference sequence). CDR3 sequence (DNA): TGTGCCAGCAGCTTGGGACAGGTCCGCGAGACCCAGTACTTC. Translation: CASSLGQVRETQYF. Full variable domain (missing parts from reference TRBV5-4 and TRBJ2-5): ETGVTQSPTHLIKTRGQQVTLRCSSQSGHNTVSWYQQALGQGPQFIFQYYREEENGRGNFPPRFSGLQFPNYSSELNVNALELDDSALYLCASSLGQVRETQYFGPGTRLLVL.

J is TRBJ2-7 and V is TRBV10-3, with 9 positions matching TRBD1. The CDR3 contains 14 residues. Germline V gives CDR1 ENHRY, CDR2 SYGVKD. V was clipped by 5 bases and J by 0 bases; unmatched bases: 2. The DNA for the CDR3 is TGTGCCATCAGTTCGGGACAGGGCTCCTACGAGCAGTACTTC. Its translation is CAISSGQGSYEQYF.

V gene TRBV15 combines with J gene TRBJ2-3; maybe TRBD2 (6 bases). This CDR3 spans 14 amino acids. V lost 0 bases to trimming and J lost 6 bases, with 10 bases between them. In germline, CDR1 is LNHNV, CDR2 YYDKDF (reference sequence). The CDR3: CATSREISGDTQYF. As DNA, the CDR3 is TGTGCCACCAGCAGAGAGATTAGCGGCGATACGCAGTATTTT.

The V and J genes are TRBV5-1 and TRBJ1-5, with 10 bases aligning to TRBD1. The CDR3 spans 15 residues. V lost 3 bases to trimming and J lost 7 bases; unmatched junction nucleotides: 7. From germline, CDR1 is SGHRS and CDR2 YFSETQ. CDR3 nucleotides: TGCGCCAGCAGCTGGACAGGGGGGAGGGAGCAGCCCCAGCATTTT. It specifies CASSWTGGREQPQHF.

The CDR3 here is CASSFSGVLSSPLHF. CDR3 coding DNA: TGTGCCAGCAGCTTTTCGGGGGTATTATCTTCACCCCTCCACTTT. The chain carries TRBV5-4 and TRBJ1-6, with a weak D call TRBD1 (5 bases). V was pared by 2 bases and J by 9 bases, with 15 bases between. CDR3 size: 15 residues. Germline V gives CDR1 SGHNT, CDR2 YYREEE (reference sequence).

The chain joins TRBV2 to TRBJ2-3; D uncertain. The germline V gene encodes CDR1 SNHLY and CDR2 FYNNEI. This CDR3 comprises 16 residues. V was pared by 7 bases and J by 4 bases, with 21 bases between. The DNA of the CDR3 is TGTGCCAGCATATTCCGCGGCAGCCAAGACCCAGATACGCAGTATTTT. The encoded protein is CASIFRGSQDPDTQYF.

This sequence joins TRBV2 and TRBJ2-2; 10 bases fit TRBD2. Looked up from germline, CDR1 is SNHLY and CDR2 is FYNNEI. This CDR3 region has 15 residues. Trimming took 6 bases from V and 6 from J; bases not matched to a gene: 7. CDR3 coding DNA: TGTGCCAGCAGGGGGAGCGGGGGGGCCCCCGGGGAGCTGTTTTTT. The encoded protein is CASRGSGGAPGELFF.

V usage is TRBV7-3 and J usage is TRBJ2-3; a possible D gene is TRBD1 (5 bases). CDR1 is SGHTA and CDR2 is FQGTGA in the germline V gene. This CDR3 is 15 amino acids long. Trimming took 1 base from V and 4 from J, leaving 12 bases between them. The CDR3 loop is CASSLSLDSSDTQYF. In DNA, the CDR3 is TGTGCCAGCAGCTTAAGTTTAGACAGCTCAGATACGCAGTATTTT. Full variable domain (missing parts from reference TRBV7-3 and TRBJ2-3): GAGVSQTPSNKVTEKGKYVELRCDPISGHTALYWYRQSLGQGPEFLIYFQGTGAADDSGLPNDRFFAVRPEGSVSTLKIQRTERGDSAVYLCASSLSLDSSDTQYFGPGTRLTVL.

The chain couples TRBV3-1 (or the pseudogene TRBV3-2) to TRBJ1-1; 8 bases match TRBD1. V gave up 4 bases and J gave up 5 bases; unmatched junction bases: 3. The CDR3 extends over 13 amino acids. Germline V gene data show CDR1 as LGHDT and CDR2 as YNNKEL (reference sequence). This CDR3 is CASSRTGRTEAFF. CDR3 sequence (DNA): TGTGCCAGCAGCCGGACAGGGAGAACTGAAGCTTTCTTT.

The V and J genes are TRBV29-1 and TRBJ2-5, with 9 bases lining up with TRBD1. CDR3 length: 12 amino acids. In germline, CDR1 is SQVTM, CDR2 ANQGSEA. V lost 6 bases, J lost 7 bases, and 6 bases stayed unmatched. CDR3 protein: CSVGQDRGTQYF. In nucleotides, the CDR3 is TGCAGCGTGGGTCAGGACAGGGGGACCCAGTACTTC. Supplemented by reference TRBV29-1 and TRBJ2-5, the full variable domain reads SAVISQKPSRDICQRGTSLTIQCQVDSQVTMMFWYRQQPGQSLTLIATANQGSEATYESGFVIDKFPISRPNLTFSTLTVSNMSPEDSSIYLCSVGQDRGTQYFGPGTRLLVL.

The rearrangement links TRBV28 to TRBJ1-2, with D perhaps matching TRBD1 (5 bases). Germline assignment: CDR1 MDHEN and CDR2 SYDVKM. V was pared by 8 bases and J by 7 bases, with 14 bases between. The CDR3 length is 12 residues. CDR3 coding DNA: TGTGCCAGCGGCCAACTCGGGGGTGGCTACACCTTC. This sequence encodes CASGQLGGGYTF.

This clone was detected once. The V call is TRBV28, the J call TRBJ2-1; D gene uncertain. V lost 3 bases, J lost 4 bases, and 10 bases lay in between. From germline, CDR1 is MDHEN and CDR2 SYDVKM. The CDR3 is made up of 14 amino acids. The CDR3 DNA follows: TGTGCCAGCAGTTTGGCAGGCCCTTACAATGAGCAGTTCTTC. This gives the protein CASSLAGPYNEQFF.

The chain has TRBV5-1 and TRBJ2-5; D might be TRBD2 (6 bases). CDR1 is SGHRS, CDR2 YFSETQ, per germline. Trimming cost V 1 base and J 4 bases, with 11 bases left between them. CDR3 length: 14 amino acids. CDR3 protein: CASSLHGTPETQYF. The CDR3 DNA reads as TGCGCCAGCAGCTTGCACGGGACTCCAGAGACCCAGTACTTC.

The V gene is TRBV19, the J gene TRBJ1-2, with D unresolved. CDR1 LNHDA and CDR2 SQIVND come from the germline V gene (reference sequence). Deletions cut 10 bases from V and 8 bases from J, with 17 bases between. The CDR3 has 12 amino acids. The CDR3 nucleotides read TGTGCCACCGTGGACGGGAGCCGAGGCTACACCTTC. This translates into CATVDGSRGYTF.